The clone carrying this TCR beta chain was counted ten times or more. Its specificity is unknown. CDR3 length: 14 residues. Germline V gene sequence: CDR1 MNHEY, CDR2 SMNVEV (reference sequence). The V gene lost 0 bases and the J gene lost 4 bases, with 10 bases spanning the gap. Enrollment excluded any patients with other autoimmune diseases, uncontrolled infections, pregnancy or lactation. RNA transcripts served as template for amplifying TCR beta CDR3 sequences. After a first-round RT-PCR with HTBI primers, a second-round multiplex PCR was run. TCRdb redid the calling of the multiplex PCR reads with MiXCR, one entry per CDR3 protein. The sample shows about 400,000 distinct CDR3 sequences, 18% of them seen only once. This entry comes from a study of Graves' ophthalmopathy and Graves' hyperthyroidism. Study-wide results and caveats: The model reached approximately 70% sensitivity and around 72% specificity for predicting ophthalmopathy progression. With about 88% sensitivity and around 81% specificity, a 13-signature model separated ophthalmopathy from stable hyperthyroidism. Blood contained most expanded thyroid clonotypes exceeding 0.001 frequency.

This TCR was recovered from a woman between 18 and 29 years old with Graves' ophthalmopathy. The V call is TRBV27, the J call TRBJ2-7; D unresolved. Material for sequencing was peripheral blood. CDR3 residues: CASSLSVSGYEQYF. The CDR3 DNA reads TGTGCCAGCAGTTTATCGGTTTCGGGTTACGAGCAGTACTTC.